This T cell receptor (beta chain) stems from a study of Ad26.COV2.S vaccination and SARS-CoV-2 variants. CDR1 is KGHSH and CDR2 is LQKENI in the germline V gene. V lost 3 bases to trimming and J lost 2 bases; unmatched junction nucleotides: 8. There are 16 residues in the CDR3. Assay used: immunoSEQ multiplex PCR; TCRdb lists only in-frame clones, some missing. The sample gives hundreds of thousands of clones, around 92% of which show up once; about 1.5% is in the top ten. As to treatment: about 20 received Ad26.COV2.S at low or high dose, single or two shots; 5 received placebo; per-sample allocation not given. The investigators took samples on day 63 after the first vaccine or placebo injection.

The receptor comes from a person aged 18-60 years who received the Ad26.COV2.S COVID-19 vaccine or a placebo. This chain links TRBV18 with TRBJ2-3; 7 nucleotides line up with TRBD1. The sequencing used peripheral blood, collected in a trial of Ad26.COV2.S vaccine versus placebo. The CDR3 sequence is CASSPGQSPYTDTQYF. The CDR3, as DNA: TGTGCCAGCTCACCGGGACAGAGCCCTTACACAGATACGCAGTATTTT.